This T cell receptor beta chain was documented in a study of type 1 regulatory T cells. About the study: This in vitro CD4 product, T-allo10, is enriched for Tr1 cells and alloantigen-specific. Findings and caveats of the study: Compared with non-type 1 regulatory T cells, type 1 regulatory T cells showed a more restricted TCR repertoire.

The CDR3 runs to 17 residues. V was clipped by 3 bases and J by 2 bases, with 19 bases between them. Germline lookup yields CDR1 SNHLY and CDR2 FYNNEI. MiXCR was run by TCRdb on the reads, yielding one entry per CDR3 protein. The sample shows under 85,000 distinct CDR3 sequences, about 50% of them seen only once. Comments on this clonotype: Its antigen is still unknown.

This clonotype originated in a human donor in good health. The genes are TRBV2 and TRBJ2-5; D perhaps matches TRBD2 (6 bases). The material sequenced was cultured non-Tr1 T cells, either the whole culture or a sorted T cell fraction (not recorded which). In DNA form, the CDR3 reads TGTGCCAGCAGTGACTCTTCAGGGTTGGGGGGTCAAGAGACCCAGTACTTC. This gives the protein CASSDSSGLGGQETQYF. Full variable domain (rest looked up from reference TRBV2 and TRBJ2-5): EPEVTQTPSHQVTQMGQEVILRCVPISNHLYFYWYRQILGQKVEFLVSFYNNEISEKSEIFDDQFSVERPDGSNFTLKIRSTKLEDSAMYFCASSDSSGLGGQETQYFGPGTRLLVL.